The rows below give T cell receptor beta chains drawn from one sample of a study of T cell responses to AZD1222 COVID-19 vaccine. TCRdb's copy holds only in-frame clones and misses some; the assay was immunoSEQ multiplex PCR. The sample holds 150,000 or so clones, approximately 90% seen once. The sample consisted of peripheral blood, taken 28 days after the second AZD1222 dose. Receptors originate from an adult who received the AZD1222 COVID-19 vaccine. Each CDR3 is given with its conserved first and last residue. Fields, in order: V gene, D gene, clone size, J gene, CDR3 DNA, CDR3 protein. A D gene is named only where the DNA matches it firmly. A row's size may be missing; if present it is once, few, many or a size class.

TRBV27	TRBD1	-	TRBJ2-7	TGTGCCAGCAGTCCGACTCGACAGGGGTTTAGCGAGCAGTACTTC	CASSPTRQGFSEQYF
TRBV7-9	-	-	TRBJ1-5	TGTGCCAGCAGCTTTAATCGCAAGCCCCAGCATTTT	CASSFNRKPQHF
TRBV11-2	-	-	TRBJ2-7	TGTGCCAGCAGCTTAGTGGGGCTCGAGCAGTACTTC	CASSLVGLEQYF
TRBV27	TRBD1	-	TRBJ2-6	TGTGCCAGCAGTTTATTTGGACAGGGGGCGGCTGGGGCCAACGTCCTGACTTTC	CASSLFGQGAAGANVLTF
TRBV2	-	-	TRBJ1-2	TGTGCCAGCAGCGACCCGACAGTAGGCCGGCCTAACTATGGCTACACCTTC	CASSDPTVGRPNYGYTF
TRBV7-9	-	-	TRBJ2-5	TGTGCCAGCAGCTTACCCACGTACCAAGAGACCCAGTACTTC	CASSLPTYQETQYF
TRBV5-1	-	-	TRBJ1-1	TGCGCCAGCAGCCTAATCTCACAGGGAAACACTGAAGCTTTCTTT	CASSLISQGNTEAFF
TRBV27	-	-	TRBJ2-2	TGTGCCAGCAGTTGGACGACAGGCCACCACACCGGGGAGCTGTTTTTT	CASSWTTGHHTGELFF
TRBV7-2	TRBD1	-	TRBJ1-2	TGTGCCAGCAGCGAGCACAGGGGGCGCAATACTGGCTACACCTTC	CASSEHRGRNTGYTF
TRBV6-5	-	-	TRBJ2-1	TGTGCCAGCAGTTACGTGGGGTCCTACAATGAGCAGTTCTTC	CASSYVGSYNEQFF
TRBV20-1	-	-	TRBJ2-5	TGCAGTGCCAGTGGAAGTTCGGCCTTTGGAGAGACCCAGTACTTC	CSASGSSAFGETQYF
TRBV5-5	-	few	TRBJ1-5	TGTGCCAGTCAGGGGAGGTTAGGTCAGCCCCAGCATTTT	CASQGRLGQPQHF
TRBV27	-	-	TRBJ1-6	TGTGCCAGCAGTTCTACGTATCCGGGGCTGAGCTCCTATAATTCACCCCTCCACTTT	CASSSTYPGLSSYNSPLHF
TRBV7-9	-	-	TRBJ1-6	TGTGCCAGCAGCCGAGAAAATTCACCCCTCCACTTT	CASSRENSPLHF
TRBV5-1	-	-	TRBJ1-4	TGCGCCAGCAGACTCGGACAGCAACCTAACGGAAAACTGTTTTTT	CASRLGQQPNGKLFF
TRBV4-2	-	-	TRBJ1-1	TGTGCCAGCAGCCAACAGGGGAGAGGCACTGAAGCTTTCTTT	CASSQQGRGTEAFF
TRBV14	-	-	TRBJ2-7	TGTGCCAGCAGCCGCAACTACGAGCAGTACTTC	CASSRNYEQYF
TRBV10-2	-	-	TRBJ1-1	TGCGCCAGCAGTGAGCAGTTTTCAGTCACTGAAGCTTTCTTT	CASSEQFSVTEAFF
TRBV24-1	TRBD1	-	TRBJ2-5	TGTGCCACCAGTGATCTACAGGGGCTCCAAGAGACCCAGTACTTC	CATSDLQGLQETQYF
TRBV19	-	-	TRBJ1-5	TGTGCCAGTAGTAATCCCAGAATCCATCAGCCCCAGCATTTT	CASSNPRIHQPQHF
TRBV24-1	-	-	TRBJ2-7	TGTGCCACCAGTGATGTTTACAGGGGAGGCGAGCAGTACTTC	CATSDVYRGGEQYF
TRBV3-1/TRBV3-2	-	-	TRBJ2-7	TGTGCCAGCAGCCGTGGACTGCGCTACGAGCAGTACTTC	CASSRGLRYEQYF
TRBV5-4	-	-	TRBJ1-1	TGTGCCAGCAGAACCGGGACCCACACTGAAGCTTTCTTT	CASRTGTHTEAFF
TRBV6-5	-	-	TRBJ1-6	TGTGCCAGCACCTCTACTCCTTTCTCACCCCTCCACTTT	CASTSTPFSPLHF
TRBV5-1	TRBD1	-	TRBJ1-2	TGCGCCAGCAGCTCCAATCCGGGACAGTCTAACTATGGCTACACCTTC	CASSSNPGQSNYGYTF
TRBV9	-	-	TRBJ2-5	TGTGCCAGCAGCCCCGGGACGCCCCAAGAGACCCAGTACTTC	CASSPGTPQETQYF
TRBV10-3	-	-	TRBJ2-1	TGTGCCACCTGGACGGGGCTATACAATGAGCAGTTCTTC	CATWTGLYNEQFF
TRBV4-2	-	-	TRBJ1-2	TGTGCCAGCAGCCAAGGACAGTCGAACTATGGCTACACCTTC	CASSQGQSNYGYTF
TRBV7-9	-	once	TRBJ1-4	TGTGCCAGCAGCTTAGGTCGACCGACTAATGAAAAACTGTTTTTT	CASSLGRPTNEKLFF
TRBV5-5	-	-	TRBJ1-1	TGTGCCAGCCGATGGGGGGCAGAGAACACTGAAGCTTTCTTT	CASRWGAENTEAFF
TRBV27	TRBD1	-	TRBJ1-2	TGTGCCAGCAGTTTATCGGGGGAGAACCCAGGGGGCTTAGGCTACACCTTC	CASSLSGENPGGLGYTF
TRBV29-1	-	-	TRBJ1-2	TGCAGCGTTGAAGGGCAGATGGATGGCTACACCTTC	CSVEGQMDGYTF
TRBV19	TRBD1	-	TRBJ2-4	TGTGCCAGTAGTCCCAACAGGGGAGACATTCAGTACTTC	CASSPNRGDIQYF
TRBV2	-	-	TRBJ2-7	TGTGCCAGCAGGGAGATCGGGGGTGATTACGAGCAGTACTTC	CASREIGGDYEQYF
TRBV29-1	-	-	TRBJ1-5	TGCAGCGTTGGGGACCTTAATCAGCCCCAGCATTTT	CSVGDLNQPQHF
TRBV27	-	-	TRBJ2-2	TGTGCCAGCAGTAAAGTCGCCGGGGAGCTGTTTTTT	CASSKVAGELFF
TRBV19	-	-	TRBJ1-5	TGTGCCAGCCAAACCAGGGGACTGGTCAATCAGCCCCAGCATTTT	CASQTRGLVNQPQHF
TRBV6-4	-	-	TRBJ1-2	TGTGCCAGCAGTGAAGAGTTAAACTATGGCTACACCTTC	CASSEELNYGYTF
TRBV4-3	-	-	TRBJ1-2	TGCGCCAGCAGCCATAAAAGTTTCTATGGCTACACCTTC	CASSHKSFYGYTF
TRBV6-5	-	-	TRBJ2-7	TGTGCCAGCAGGGTAGGGGTTTTCTCCTACGAGCAGTACTTC	CASRVGVFSYEQYF